What follows is one TCR beta chain and its context. The sample belongs to a study of blood T cell repertoires in COVID-19. About the study: Collection of acute and convalescent COVID-19 samples took place in the United States, Italy and Spain. In each case, the material was cDNA or gDNA derived from T cells, B-cell-depleted T cells, or PBMCs.

V gave up 2 bases and J gave up 9 bases, with 18 bases separating them. The CDR3 contains 15 residues. Germline CDR1 reads SGHRS; CDR2 reads YFSETQ. Original handling: Amplification with reference gene primers provided the estimates of nucleated cell counts. The method was immunoSEQ multiplex PCR; TCRdb's version includes in-frame clones alone and lacks a portion of them. V and J calls and clone size follow that table, whereas D and trimming were derived from the DNA. This sample yields some 110,000 clones, of which about 81% are seen a single time; 7.9% belongs to the top ten. The source of this sequence is a man between 65 and 79 years old with acute or convalescent COVID-19. The rearrangement uses TRBV5-1 and TRBJ2-1; possibly TRBD2 for D (5 bases). Sequencing was carried out using peripheral blood. The CDR3 nucleotides read TGCGCCAGCAGCTTCACTAGTCCGCGGGTCGGTGAGCAGTTCTTC. Residues: CASSFTSPRVGEQFF. Based on the CDR3 plus reference TRBV5-1 and TRBJ2-1, the full variable domain is KAGVTQTPRYLIKTRGQQVTLSCSPISGHRSVSWYQQTPGQGLQFLFEYFSETQRNKGNFPGRFSGRQFSNSRSEMNVSTLELGDSALYLCASSFTSPRVGEQFFGPGTRLTVL.